A selection of T cell receptor beta chains follows, all from one sample in a study of cytomegalovirus exposure and HLA in healthy donors. Assay: immunoSEQ multiplex PCR; the TCRdb copy retains only in-frame clones and omits some. The table shows 70,000 or so clones, with approximately 94% occurring only once. The source material was PBMCs. Every receptor here comes from a young woman in good health and CMV-seronegative. CDR3s include the opening cysteine and the closing phenylalanine or tryptophan. The order of the fields is D gene, clone size, J gene, V gene, CDR3 protein, CDR3 DNA. A D gene is named only where the DNA matches it firmly. Some rows mark clone size as missing; the rest say once, few, many or name a class of expanded clone.

D gene: NA; clone size: NA; J gene: TRBJ1-1; V gene: TRBV4-2; CDR3 protein: CASSQDRQDTEAFF; CDR3 DNA: TGTGCCAGCAGCCAAGATCGACAAGACACTGAAGCTTTCTTT
D gene: NA; clone size: NA; J gene: TRBJ2-5; V gene: TRBV5-1; CDR3 protein: CASSSGEQETQYF; CDR3 DNA: TGCGCCAGCAGCTCGGGGGAACAAGAGACCCAGTACTTC
D gene: NA; clone size: NA; J gene: TRBJ1-2; V gene: TRBV5-6; CDR3 protein: CASSLAGTPGGKSGYTF; CDR3 DNA: TGTGCCAGCAGCTTGGCCGGGACACCTGGGGGAAAGAGTGGCTACACCTTC
D gene: TRBD2; clone size: NA; J gene: TRBJ2-4; V gene: TRBV18; CDR3 protein: CASQGLAGGVAKNIQYF; CDR3 DNA: TGTGCCAGCCAAGGACTAGCGGGGGGTGTCGCCAAAAACATTCAGTACTTC
D gene: TRBD1; clone size: NA; J gene: TRBJ1-5; V gene: TRBV7-8; CDR3 protein: CASSLAITGQSNQPQHF; CDR3 DNA: TGTGCCAGCAGCTTAGCGATTACGGGACAGAGCAATCAGCCCCAGCATTTT
D gene: NA; clone size: NA; J gene: TRBJ1-2; V gene: TRBV4-1; CDR3 protein: CASSQEESYGYTF; CDR3 DNA: TGCGCCAGCAGCCAAGAGGAGAGCTATGGCTACACCTTC
D gene: NA; clone size: NA; J gene: TRBJ2-1; V gene: TRBV11-1; CDR3 protein: CASTYPPDNNEQFF; CDR3 DNA: TGTGCCAGCACCTACCCCCCCGACAACAATGAGCAGTTCTTC
D gene: TRBD2; clone size: NA; J gene: TRBJ2-1; V gene: TRBV5-1; CDR3 protein: CASSLTSGTYNEQFF; CDR3 DNA: TGCGCCAGCAGCCTAACTAGCGGGACCTACAATGAGCAGTTCTTC
D gene: NA; clone size: NA; J gene: TRBJ2-3; V gene: TRBV7-9; CDR3 protein: CASSPGHTTDTQYF; CDR3 DNA: TGTGCCAGCAGCCCCGGACACACCACAGATACGCAGTATTTT
D gene: NA; clone size: few; J gene: TRBJ2-1; V gene: TRBV9; CDR3 protein: CASSPGTLGNNEQFF; CDR3 DNA: TGTGCCAGCAGCCCAGGGACATTAGGGAACAATGAGCAGTTCTTC
D gene: TRBD1; clone size: NA; J gene: TRBJ2-1; V gene: TRBV11-2; CDR3 protein: CASSRTGGNEQFF; CDR3 DNA: TGTGCCAGCAGCCGCACAGGGGGCAATGAGCAGTTCTTC
D gene: NA; clone size: NA; J gene: TRBJ2-7; V gene: TRBV7-9; CDR3 protein: CASSANGAVTEQYF; CDR3 DNA: TGTGCCAGCAGCGCGAACGGAGCGGTTACTGAGCAGTACTTC
D gene: NA; clone size: NA; J gene: TRBJ1-1; V gene: TRBV7-2; CDR3 protein: CASSLGRVATEAFF; CDR3 DNA: TGTGCCAGCAGCTTAGGCAGGGTGGCGACTGAAGCTTTCTTT
D gene: TRBD1; clone size: NA; J gene: TRBJ1-6; V gene: TRBV5-5; CDR3 protein: CASSGGQAFNSPLHF; CDR3 DNA: TGTGCCAGCAGCGGGGGACAGGCTTTTAATTCACCCCTCCACTTT
D gene: NA; clone size: NA; J gene: TRBJ2-3; V gene: TRBV4-3; CDR3 protein: CASSQDSGYSTDTQYF; CDR3 DNA: TGCGCCAGCAGCCAAGATTCGGGGTATAGCACAGATACGCAGTATTTT
D gene: NA; clone size: NA; J gene: TRBJ1-1; V gene: TRBV7-3; CDR3 protein: CASSLGRYTEAFF; CDR3 DNA: TGTGCCAGCAGCTTGGGGCGGTACACTGAAGCTTTCTTT
D gene: NA; clone size: NA; J gene: TRBJ1-5; V gene: TRBV28; CDR3 protein: CASNWQPQHF; CDR3 DNA: TGTGCCAGCAACTGGCAGCCCCAGCATTTT
D gene: TRBD1; clone size: NA; J gene: TRBJ2-5; V gene: TRBV23-1; CDR3 protein: CASSLGTVRATQYF; CDR3 DNA: TGCGCCAGCAGTCTTGGGACAGTCCGAGCGACCCAGTACTTC
D gene: TRBD2; clone size: NA; J gene: TRBJ2-1; V gene: TRBV11-2; CDR3 protein: CASSSGGAYNEQFF; CDR3 DNA: TGTGCCAGCAGCTCGGGGGGGGCCTACAATGAGCAGTTCTTC
D gene: NA; clone size: few; J gene: TRBJ1-5; V gene: TRBV7-8; CDR3 protein: CASSLVEGSNQPQHF; CDR3 DNA: TGTGCCAGCAGCTTAGTTGAGGGCAGCAATCAGCCCCAGCATTTT
D gene: NA; clone size: NA; J gene: TRBJ2-5; V gene: TRBV30; CDR3 protein: CAWSVGRAETQYF; CDR3 DNA: TGTGCCTGGAGTGTGGGCAGGGCGGAGACCCAGTACTTC
D gene: TRBD1; clone size: NA; J gene: TRBJ2-1; V gene: TRBV5-5; CDR3 protein: CASSRTGQPHRESSYNEQFF; CDR3 DNA: TGTGCCAGCAGCCGCACGGGACAGCCCCATAGGGAAAGCTCCTACAATGAGCAGTTCTTC
D gene: NA; clone size: NA; J gene: TRBJ2-1; V gene: TRBV9; CDR3 protein: CASSVGQYNEQFF; CDR3 DNA: TGTGCCAGCAGCGTAGGTCAATACAATGAGCAGTTCTTC
D gene: TRBD1; clone size: NA; J gene: TRBJ2-3; V gene: TRBV28; CDR3 protein: CAGRGQGDTQYF; CDR3 DNA: TGTGCCGGCAGGGGGCAGGGAGATACGCAGTATTTT
D gene: NA; clone size: NA; J gene: TRBJ2-3; V gene: TRBV5-4; CDR3 protein: CASSPPQGGVDTQYF; CDR3 DNA: TGTGCCAGCAGCCCACCACAGGGAGGGGTAGATACGCAGTATTTT
D gene: TRBD2; clone size: NA; J gene: TRBJ2-7; V gene: TRBV4-2; CDR3 protein: CASSPMTSGDYEQYF; CDR3 DNA: TGTGCCAGCAGCCCGATGACTAGCGGGGATTACGAGCAGTACTTC
D gene: NA; clone size: NA; J gene: TRBJ1-1; V gene: TRBV11-1; CDR3 protein: CASSFEGDTEAFF; CDR3 DNA: TGTGCCAGCAGCTTCGAGGGCGACACTGAAGCTTTCTTT
D gene: NA; clone size: once; J gene: TRBJ1-4; V gene: TRBV28; CDR3 protein: CASSRGIAATNEKLFF; CDR3 DNA: TGTGCCAGCAGCCGGGGTATCGCTGCAACTAATGAAAAACTGTTTTTT
D gene: TRBD2; clone size: NA; J gene: TRBJ2-7; V gene: TRBV15; CDR3 protein: CATSPRGGLAEIEQYF; CDR3 DNA: TGTGCCACCAGCCCGCGGGGTGGACTAGCGGAGATCGAGCAGTACTTC
D gene: TRBD2; clone size: NA; J gene: TRBJ2-7; V gene: TRBV28; CDR3 protein: CASSPSGRGSYEQYF; CDR3 DNA: TGTGCCAGCAGCCCTAGCGGGAGGGGTTCCTACGAGCAGTACTTC
D gene: NA; clone size: NA; J gene: TRBJ2-5; V gene: TRBV6-1; CDR3 protein: CASSPGIPSETQYF; CDR3 DNA: TGTGCCAGCAGCCCGGGGATCCCGTCGGAGACCCAGTACTTC
D gene: NA; clone size: NA; J gene: TRBJ2-6; V gene: TRBV27; CDR3 protein: CASSHLGLGSSGANVLTF; CDR3 DNA: TGTGCCAGCAGCCACCTCGGCCTCGGGAGCTCTGGGGCCAACGTCCTGACTTTC
D gene: TRBD1; clone size: NA; J gene: TRBJ1-1; V gene: TRBV9; CDR3 protein: CASSVGQGGDTEAFF; CDR3 DNA: TGTGCCAGCAGCGTAGGACAGGGGGGAGACACTGAAGCTTTCTTT
D gene: TRBD2; clone size: NA; J gene: TRBJ2-5; V gene: TRBV30; CDR3 protein: CAWIGLAGGGETQYF; CDR3 DNA: TGTGCCTGGATAGGACTAGCGGGAGGAGGGGAGACCCAGTACTTC
D gene: TRBD2; clone size: NA; J gene: TRBJ2-3; V gene: TRBV9; CDR3 protein: CASSVGVAAGGTDTQYF; CDR3 DNA: TGTGCCAGCAGCGTAGGGGTTGCGGCGGGAGGGACAGATACGCAGTATTTT
D gene: NA; clone size: NA; J gene: TRBJ1-2; V gene: TRBV4-2; CDR3 protein: CASSPSGEGRAYGYTF; CDR3 DNA: TGTGCCAGCAGCCCTTCCGGCGAGGGAAGGGCCTATGGCTACACCTTC
D gene: NA; clone size: NA; J gene: TRBJ2-7; V gene: TRBV6-6; CDR3 protein: CASSSGPFHEQYF; CDR3 DNA: TGTGCCAGCAGTAGCGGACCGTTCCACGAGCAGTACTTC
D gene: NA; clone size: NA; J gene: TRBJ1-1; V gene: TRBV28; CDR3 protein: CASSWGTGIAEAFF; CDR3 DNA: TGTGCCAGCAGTTGGGGTACGGGGATCGCTGAAGCTTTCTTT
D gene: NA; clone size: NA; J gene: TRBJ2-3; V gene: TRBV5-8; CDR3 protein: CASSVLAERGTDTQYF; CDR3 DNA: TGTGCCAGCAGCGTATTAGCTGAGAGAGGCACAGATACGCAGTATTTT
D gene: TRBD2; clone size: few; J gene: TRBJ2-3; V gene: TRBV15; CDR3 protein: CATSRGGGATDTQYF; CDR3 DNA: TGTGCCACCAGCAGAGGCGGGGGGGCAACAGATACGCAGTATTTT
D gene: NA; clone size: NA; J gene: TRBJ1-1; V gene: TRBV4-2; CDR3 protein: CASSQDRDTEAFF; CDR3 DNA: TGTGCCAGCAGCCAAGACAGGGACACTGAAGCTTTCTTT
D gene: NA; clone size: NA; J gene: TRBJ2-2; V gene: TRBV21-1; CDR3 protein: CASSNKRLWDRGTGELFF; CDR3 DNA: TGTGCCAGCAGCAACAAGCGACTTTGGGACAGGGGCACCGGGGAGCTGTTTTTT
D gene: NA; clone size: few; J gene: TRBJ2-5; V gene: TRBV5-4; CDR3 protein: CASSRSFVQGIQETQYF; CDR3 DNA: TGTGCCAGCAGCCGATCCTTTGTTCAGGGGATTCAAGAGACCCAGTACTTC
D gene: NA; clone size: NA; J gene: TRBJ2-1; V gene: TRBV29-1; CDR3 protein: CSVERGVGGGLYNEQFF; CDR3 DNA: TGCAGCGTTGAAAGGGGGGTTGGGGGGGGCCTCTACAATGAGCAGTTCTTC
D gene: TRBD2; clone size: NA; J gene: TRBJ2-3; V gene: TRBV13; CDR3 protein: CASSPRGGRGTDTQYF; CDR3 DNA: TGTGCCAGCAGTCCGCGGGGGGGCAGGGGCACAGATACGCAGTATTTT
D gene: NA; clone size: medium-sized; J gene: TRBJ1-2; V gene: TRBV2; CDR3 protein: CASSENSNYGYTF; CDR3 DNA: TGTGCCAGCAGTGAAAACAGTAACTATGGCTACACCTTC
D gene: TRBD1; clone size: NA; J gene: TRBJ1-5; V gene: TRBV5-1; CDR3 protein: CASSLGDRINQPQHF; CDR3 DNA: TGCGCCAGCAGCTTGGGGGACAGGATCAATCAGCCCCAGCATTTT
D gene: NA; clone size: NA; J gene: TRBJ2-5; V gene: TRBV7-8; CDR3 protein: CASSPRSSGDPQETQYF; CDR3 DNA: TGTGCCAGCAGCCCTCGGAGTAGCGGAGACCCCCAAGAGACCCAGTACTTC
D gene: TRBD1; clone size: NA; J gene: TRBJ1-5; V gene: TRBV29-1; CDR3 protein: CSVAGTGKNQPQHF; CDR3 DNA: TGCAGCGTTGCCGGGACAGGCAAAAATCAGCCCCAGCATTTT
D gene: NA; clone size: NA; J gene: TRBJ1-2; V gene: TRBV28; CDR3 protein: CASISDPQAGYGYTF; CDR3 DNA: TGTGCCAGCATCTCAGACCCACAGGCTGGCTATGGCTACACCTTC
D gene: NA; clone size: NA; J gene: TRBJ2-7; V gene: TRBV23-1; CDR3 protein: CASSRTGGSSYEQYF; CDR3 DNA: TGCGCCAGCAGTCGGACGGGTGGGAGCTCCTACGAGCAGTACTTC